This T cell receptor (beta chain) was recorded in a study of shared clonotypes between healthy human individuals. On the study more broadly: The composition of the donors was a couple of women and a few men aged 18 to 49.

Worth noting for this clone: What it binds is unknown. The same CDR3 also results from other DNA sequences found in this sample.

Findings and caveats of the study: Compared with clonotypes that all four donors shared, non-shared clonotypes had lower generation probabilities.

The assay was immunoSEQ multiplex PCR, and TCRdb's table has in-frame clones only and misses some. The data hold 2 million to 3 million clones, with more than 90% observed a single time. The study separated CD4+ cells into CD45RA+ naive and CD45RA-negative memory subsets. With V trimmed by 3 bases and J by 2 bases, 3 bases remained unmatched. In germline, CDR1 is KGHSH, CDR2 LQKENI. This CDR3 has 15 amino acids. This TCR came from a young man in good health. The chain has TRBV18 and TRBJ2-7; 11 nucleotides align to TRBD2. The source material was naive CD4+ T cells sorted from blood. Subset denoted: CD45RA+ positively selected. The CDR3 nucleotides read TGTGCCAGCTCACCGACTAGCGGGAAACCCTACGAGCAGTACTTC. Amino acid sequence: CASSPTSGKPYEQYF. Looking up the rest from reference TRBV18 and TRBJ2-7 gives the full variable domain: NAGVMQNPRHLVRRRGQEARLRCSPMKGHSHVYWYRQLPEEGLKFMVYLQKENIIDESGMPKERFSAEFPKEGPSILRIQQVVRGDSAAYFCASSPTSGKPYEQYFGPGTRLTVT.